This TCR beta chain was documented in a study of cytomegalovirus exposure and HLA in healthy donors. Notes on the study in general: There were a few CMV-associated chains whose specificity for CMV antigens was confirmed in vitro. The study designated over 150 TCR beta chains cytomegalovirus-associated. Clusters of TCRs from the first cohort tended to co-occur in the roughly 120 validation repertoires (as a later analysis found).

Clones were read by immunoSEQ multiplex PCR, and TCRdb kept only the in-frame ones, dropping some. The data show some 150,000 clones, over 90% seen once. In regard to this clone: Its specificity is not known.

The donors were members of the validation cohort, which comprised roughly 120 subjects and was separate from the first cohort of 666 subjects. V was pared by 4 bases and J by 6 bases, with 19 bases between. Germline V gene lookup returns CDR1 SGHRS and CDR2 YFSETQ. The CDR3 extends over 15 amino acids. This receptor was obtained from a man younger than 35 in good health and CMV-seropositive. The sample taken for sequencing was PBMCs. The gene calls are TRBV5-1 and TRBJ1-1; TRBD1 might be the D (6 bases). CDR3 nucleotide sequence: TGCGCCAGCAGCGTCGATACAGGGTTTCGCGCTGAAGCTTTCTTT. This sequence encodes CASSVDTGFRAEAFF.